One T cell receptor beta chain is described in this entry. This sample was included in a study of blood T cell repertoires in COVID-19. Repertoires were generated with immunoSEQ multiplex PCR, while TCRdb's copy carries only in-frame clones and drops some. The sample carries fewer than 450,000 clones, approximately 90% recorded once. Per the germline V gene, CDR1 is MNHEY and CDR2 is SMNVEV (reference sequence). V lost 3 bases to trimming and J lost 4 bases, with 18 bases between them. CDR3 length: 16 residues. The TCR was taken from a woman in her late teens or twenties who had recovered from COVID-19. The chain has TRBV27 and TRBJ1-2; D possibly corresponds to TRBD1 (5 bases). Sequenced: peripheral blood. CDR3 nucleotide sequence: TGTGCCAGCAGTTTTGTTCCCCTGTCAGGGCCCTATGGCTACACCTTC. Translated, it gives CASSFVPLSGPYGYTF.